This TCR beta chain was identified during a study of CD8 T cells in Susac syndrome. With random hexamers, reverse transcription was performed on about 0.5 to 1 ug of RNA. The method of amplification for TCR beta CDR3 was immunoSEQ multiplex PCR, covering 54 Vbeta and 13 Jbeta. TCRdb used MiXCR to reprocess the immunoSEQ multiplex PCR reads, holding one entry per CDR3 protein. The table has about 80,000 distinct CDR3 sequences, roughly 93% seen once. The CDR3 covers 15 residues. Trimming took 3 bases from V and 2 from J, leaving 14 bases between them. The germline V gene encodes CDR1 MGHDK and CDR2 SYGVNS.

The chain recombines TRBV25-1 with TRBJ2-7; tentatively, D is TRBD1 (6 bases). The source is a human donor in good health. Sample: CD8+ T cells from PBMCs. The CDR3 DNA follows: TGTGCCAGCAGTGATCTAAAGACAGGTCCCTACGAGCAGTACTTC. It is translated as CASSDLKTGPYEQYF.